This TCR beta chain was found in a study of control samples from healthy donors and cancer patients. The protocol was immunoSEQ multiplex PCR, while the TCRdb copy is restricted to in-frame clones and leaves out a portion. Here the sample spans 30,000 to 35,000 clones, approximately 94% being singletons. Germline CDR1 reads LGHDT; CDR2 reads YNNKEL (reference sequence). V was pared by 5 bases and J by 4 bases, with 14 bases between. The CDR3 sequence is 14 residues long. Source material: blood. The origin of this receptor is a man in his 60s in good health. The rearrangement uses TRBV3-1 (or the pseudogene TRBV3-2) and TRBJ1-1; D may be TRBD1 (5 bases). CDR3 region: CASSASGGVTEAFF. CDR3 sequence (DNA): TGTGCCAGCAGCGCCTCGGGGGGTGTCACTGAAGCTTTCTTT.